The 10 T cell receptor beta chains in this list originate from one sample, sequenced in a study of control samples from healthy donors and cancer patients. Here immunoSEQ multiplex PCR was the method, and the copy in TCRdb shows in-frame clones only, minus some. The table shows approximately 150,000 clones, with around 90% occurring only once. The sequencing sample was made of blood. These receptors were collected from a man aged 18 to 29 in good health.

The chain has TRBV27 and TRBJ1-5; 8 bases are a match to TRBD1. Per germline, CDR1 MNHEY and CDR2 SMNVEV (reference sequence). Trimming took 0 bases from V and 15 from J; bases not matched to a gene: 7. The CDR3 extends over 13 amino acids. The CDR3 here is CASSLSQLDRAHF. In DNA form, the CDR3 reads TGTGCCAGCAGTTTATCCCAACTGGACAGGGCGCATTTT.

The rearrangement joins TRBV27 to TRBJ1-2, with a tentative D call TRBD1 (6 bases). Per germline, CDR1 MNHEY and CDR2 SMNVEV (reference sequence). V shed 2 bases and J shed 4 bases, with 11 bases lying between them. The length of the CDR3 is 14 residues. The chain's CDR3 is CASSLKGDGYGYTF. The CDR3 DNA reads TGTGCCAGCAGTTTAAAGGGGGACGGCTATGGCTACACCTTC.

The J gene is TRBJ1-2, the V gene TRBV2; weak D call: TRBD1 (6 bases). V was clipped by 3 bases and J by 3 bases, with 8 bases between them. CDR3 size: 13 residues. CDR1 is SNHLY and CDR2 is FYNNEI in the germline V gene. The CDR3 nucleotides read TGTGCCAGCAGTGAGAGGACAGACTATGGCTACACCTTC. As protein: CASSERTDYGYTF.

The chain joins TRBV6-6 to TRBJ2-1; 8 positions agree with TRBD2. The germline V gene has CDR1 MNHNY and CDR2 SVGAGI (reference sequence). The V gene end was trimmed by 7 bases and the J gene end by 8 bases; junction bases not matched to a gene: 13. The CDR3 has 15 amino acids. Here the CDR3 reads CASNRGDHGGDEQFF. In DNA form, the CDR3 reads TGTGCCAGCAACCGCGGGGACCACGGGGGGGATGAGCAGTTCTTC.

This clone was seen once. This chain links TRBV24-1 with TRBJ2-2; D not resolved. Per the germline V gene, CDR1 is KGHDR and CDR2 is SFDVKD. This CDR3 has 12 residues. The V end was cut by 7 bases, the J end by 4 bases, with 6 bases between. CDR3 coding DNA: TGTGCCACCAGCTGGGTCACCGGGGAGCTGTTTTTT. It codes for CATSWVTGELFF.

The gene calls are TRBV11-2 and TRBJ1-5; D gene uncertain. V lost 5 bases and J 0 bases, leaving 11 bases between the germline ends. The CDR3 spans 15 residues. Germline CDR1 is SGHAT and CDR2 is FQNNGV. The CDR3, as DNA: TGTGCCAGCAGCCTAAGAGGAAATAGCAATCAGCCCCAGCATTTT. It specifies CASSLRGNSNQPQHF.

The chain is built from TRBV20-1 and TRBJ1-5; D not resolved. Germline-derived CDR1 and CDR2 are DFQATT and SNEGSKA (reference sequence). The CDR3 totals 13 residues. V dropped 3 bases and J dropped 0 bases, with 6 bases sitting between them. CDR3 nucleotide sequence: TGCAGTGCTAGTGCCGTTAGCAATCAGCCCCAGCATTTT. Protein: CSASAVSNQPQHF.

The gene calls are TRBV6-5 and TRBJ1-1; no reliable D call. Trimming took 7 bases from V and 0 from J, leaving 12 bases between them. Germline lookup yields CDR1 MNHEY and CDR2 SVGAGI. The CDR3 length is 14 residues. The CDR3 bases are TGTGCCAGCAACCGGGGTACGATGAACACTGAAGCTTTCTTT. As protein: CASNRGTMNTEAFF.

This clone occurred once. The V call is TRBV5-1, the J call TRBJ2-7, with a tentative D call TRBD1 (8 bases). The CDR3 has 15 amino acids. Germline CDR1 reads SGHRS; CDR2 reads YFSETQ. V was pared by 7 bases and J by 2 bases, with 19 bases between. The CDR3: CASSLTTGGAYEQYF. In nucleotides, the CDR3 is TGCGCCAGCTCTCTCACCACAGGGGGGGCCTACGAGCAGTACTTC.

The J gene is TRBJ2-7, the V gene TRBV5-1; TRBD1 agrees at 8 bases. Looked up from germline, CDR1 is SGHRS and CDR2 is YFSETQ. J gave up 2 bases and V 0 bases, and 4 bases lay outside the gene matches. There are 15 residues in the CDR3. The CDR3: CASSLESQGAYEQYF. Written as DNA, the CDR3 is TGCGCCAGCAGCTTGGAATCACAGGGGGCCTACGAGCAGTACTTC.